One sample yielded the 30 T cell receptor beta chains listed below, sequenced in a study of blood T cell repertoires in COVID-19. Clones were read by immunoSEQ multiplex PCR, and TCRdb kept only the in-frame ones, dropping some. The table records 150,000 to 200,000 clones, 75% to 90% of them present only once. Sequencing was done on a sample of peripheral blood. These receptors were taken from a woman aged 65 to 85 with COVID-19, enrolled during active disease.

The J gene is TRBJ2-1, the V gene TRBV5-4; 13 bases align to TRBD2. Germline values: CDR1 SGHNT, CDR2 YYREEE (reference sequence). The CDR3 is 16 amino acids. The ends lost 0 bases at V and 5 bases at J; junction bases unmatched: 2. The CDR3 loop is CASSLEGLAGNNEQFF. The DNA for the CDR3 is TGTGCCAGCAGCTTGGAGGGACTAGCGGGGAACAATGAGCAGTTCTTC.

V is TRBV27 and J is TRBJ2-1, with 7 bases matching TRBD1. V lost 5 bases and J lost 3; bases outside the gene matches: 7. Germline V lookup: CDR1 MNHEY, CDR2 SMNVEV (reference sequence). This CDR3 contains 15 residues. The CDR3 reads CASSPWDSYYNEQFF. The DNA of the CDR3 is TGTGCCAGCAGTCCGTGGGACAGTTACTACAATGAGCAGTTCTTC.

The chain has TRBV30 and TRBJ1-1, with 12 bases identical to TRBD1. Trimming cost V 0 bases and J 4 bases; bases outside gene matches: 6. The CDR3 consists of 16 residues. Germline lookup yields CDR1 GTSNPN and CDR2 SVGIG (reference sequence). CDR3 DNA: TGTGCCTGGAGTGTACTAGGGACAGGGGGCCGCACTGAAGCTTTCTTT. Protein product: CAWSVLGTGGRTEAFF.

This clone showed up just a few times. The chain links TRBV11-2 to TRBJ1-1; D remains unclear. This CDR3 spans 13 amino acids. V was clipped by 4 bases and J by 1 base, with 7 bases between them. Germline V gene sequence: CDR1 SGHAT, CDR2 FQNNGV. CDR3 sequence reads: CASSSWANTEAFF. CDR3 nucleotide sequence: TGTGCCAGCAGCTCCTGGGCGAACACTGAAGCTTTCTTT. The full variable domain, with the rest looked up from reference TRBV11-2 and TRBJ1-1, is EAGVAQSPRYKIIEKRQSVAFWCNPISGHATLYWYQQILGQGPKLLIQFQNNGVVDDSQLPKDRFSAERLKGVDSTLKIQPAKLEDSAVYLCASSSWANTEAFFGQGTRLTVV.

The DNA of the CDR3 is TGTGCCTGGAGTGCGGGGGACAGGGTTGGCACAGATACGCAGTATTTT. This encodes CAWSAGDRVGTDTQYF. The chain recombines TRBV30 with TRBJ2-3, with TRBD1 matching 9 bases. Trimming removed 1 base from V and 1 base from J; junction bases left unmatched: 6. The CDR3 has 16 residues. Germline CDR1 and CDR2: GTSNPN and SVGIG (reference sequence).

This chain links TRBV19 with TRBJ2-1; no clear D gene. V gave up 0 bases and J gave up 8 bases, with 8 bases separating them. This CDR3 region has 13 residues. Germline loops: CDR1 LNHDA, CDR2 SQIVND (reference sequence). The CDR3 spells CASSIDPRYEQFF. The CDR3 DNA sequence: TGTGCCAGTAGTATAGATCCCAGGTATGAGCAGTTCTTC.

The V call is TRBV4-1, the J call TRBJ1-5, with TRBD1 identical over 8 bases. Germline V gene lookup returns CDR1 MGHRA and CDR2 YSYEKL. With 0 bases clipped from V and 0 bases from J, the junction kept 7 bases outside the gene matches. CDR3 size: 18 residues. The CDR3 sequence: CASSQENRGGYSNQPQHF. The CDR3 region has the DNA TGCGCCAGCAGCCAAGAAAACAGGGGGGGTTATAGCAATCAGCCCCAGCATTTT.

The chain's CDR3 is CASSPSGAARDEQYF. CDR3 nucleotide sequence: TGCGCCAGCAGCCCGAGCGGGGCCGCCCGGGACGAGCAGTACTTC. The chain employs TRBV5-1 and TRBJ2-7; 7 bases fit TRBD2. This CDR3 spans 15 amino acids. Germline V gene data show CDR1 as SGHRS and CDR2 as YFSETQ. V shed 4 bases and J 5 bases; nucleotides not matched to a gene: 12. The entire variable domain, with the rest obtained from reference TRBV5-1 and TRBJ2-7, is as follows: KAGVTQTPRYLIKTRGQQVTLSCSPISGHRSVSWYQQTPGQGLQFLFEYFSETQRNKGNFPGRFSGRQFSNSRSEMNVSTLELGDSALYLCASSPSGAARDEQYFGPGTRLTVT.

V gene TRBV6-5 combines with J gene TRBJ2-1; possible D gene TRBD2, 5 bases. CDR1 and CDR2 from the germline V gene are MNHEY and SVGAGI. The CDR3 has 15 amino acids. Trimming took 5 bases from V and 0 from J, leaving 11 bases between them. CDR3 protein: CASSPETISYNEQFF. CDR3 sequence (DNA): TGTGCCAGCAGTCCCGAGACTATCTCCTACAATGAGCAGTTCTTC.

This clone was seen only a few times. V is TRBV7-8 and J is TRBJ2-2, with 12 nucleotides matching TRBD2. Looked up from germline, CDR1 is SGHVS and CDR2 is FQNEAQ. The CDR3 consists of 18 residues. Losses at the gene ends were 2 bases for V and 4 bases for J; bases not matched to a gene: 8. In DNA, the CDR3 is TGTGCCAGCAGCTTAACTCCTAGCGGGAGGGTTGTCACCGGGGAGCTGTTTTTT. Translated, it gives CASSLTPSGRVVTGELFF. The full variable domain, rest sourced from reference TRBV7-8 and TRBJ2-2, is GAGVSQSPRYKVAKRGQDVALRCDPISGHVSLFWYQQALGQGPEFLTYFQNEAQLDKSGLPSDRFFAERPEGSVSTLKIQRTQQEDSAVYLCASSLTPSGRVVTGELFFGEGSRLTVL.

This clone is a singleton in its sample. J is TRBJ2-3 and V is TRBV5-1, with TRBD1 identical over 7 bases. CDR3 size: 13 residues. V was clipped by 5 bases and J by 4 bases; unmatched bases: 4. Germline V lookup: CDR1 SGHRS, CDR2 YFSETQ. The CDR3 DNA reads TGCGCCAGCAGTCGTGACAGGGCAGATACGCAGTATTTT. Translating it yields CASSRDRADTQYF.

The chain combines TRBV28 with TRBJ2-2; the D gene is possibly TRBD1 (5 bases). Germline assignment: CDR1 MDHEN and CDR2 SYDVKM. V lost 5 bases, J lost 2 bases, and 15 bases lay in between. The CDR3 extends over 16 amino acids. The chain's CDR3 is CASSAPRQGNTGELFF. The CDR3, as DNA: TGTGCCAGCAGTGCGCCCCGGCAGGGAAACACCGGGGAGCTGTTTTTT.

DNA of the CDR3: TGTGCCAGCAGCTTGGTTCGGAGTCCCTACAATGAGCAGTTCTTC. This codes for CASSLVRSPYNEQFF. The rearrangement uses TRBV5-6 and TRBJ2-1, with no clear D. With 0 bases removed from V and 2 bases from J, the gap between germline ends came to 9 bases. Germline V gene data show CDR1 as SGHDT and CDR2 as YYEEEE. The CDR3 is made up of 15 amino acids.

This clone was seen only a few times. The rearrangement joins TRBV6-6 to TRBJ2-7; the D gene is possibly TRBD2 (5 bases). The CDR3 sequence is 13 residues long. Germline V lookup: CDR1 MNHNY, CDR2 SVGAGI (reference sequence). V was cut by 5 bases and J by 0 bases, with 8 bases left in between. As DNA, the CDR3 is TGTGCCAGCAGTCCTACTAGCTCCTACGAGCAGTACTTC. It encodes CASSPTSSYEQYF.

The rearrangement joins TRBV28 to TRBJ2-5, with TRBD1 matching over 7 bases. Trimming at V came to 5 bases and at J to 3 bases, leaving 9 bases not matched to a gene. The CDR3 runs 15 residues. CDR1 is MDHEN and CDR2 is SYDVKM in the germline V gene. The CDR3 DNA reads as TGTGCCAGCAGTCCGTATTACGACAGGGAAGAGACCCAGTACTTC. Amino acids: CASSPYYDREETQYF.

The CDR3 reads CASSFGLSNTEAFF. In DNA form, the CDR3 reads TGCGCCAGCAGCTTTGGGCTTTCGAACACTGAAGCTTTCTTT. The V and J genes are TRBV5-1 and TRBJ1-1; D is undetermined. Deletions cut 2 bases from V and 1 base from J, with 9 bases between. The CDR3 extends over 14 amino acids. The germline V gene encodes CDR1 SGHRS and CDR2 YFSETQ.

This clone was observed a handful of times. The V and J genes are TRBV28 and TRBJ1-2; perhaps TRBD1 as D (6 bases). V gave up 7 bases and J gave up 2 bases, with 8 bases separating them. The germline V gene encodes CDR1 MDHEN and CDR2 SYDVKM. The CDR3 length is 12 residues. CDR3 in amino acids: CASKRGNYGYTF. CDR3 DNA: TGTGCCAGCAAGAGGGGGAACTATGGCTACACCTTC.

This chain joins TRBV5-6 and TRBJ2-3; 12 nucleotides line up with TRBD2. CDR3 size: 17 residues. Trimming removed 2 bases from V and 5 bases from J; junction bases left unmatched: 9. From germline, CDR1 is SGHDT and CDR2 YYEEEE. This CDR3 reads CASSLRTSGIKVDTQYF. CDR3 bases: TGTGCCAGCAGCTTACGGACTAGCGGGATAAAGGTAGATACGCAGTATTTT. The variable domain in full, completed from reference TRBV5-6 and TRBJ2-3, reads DAGVTQSPTHLIKTRGQQVTLRCSPKSGHDTVSWYQQALGQGPQFIFQYYEEEERQRGNFPDRFSGHQFPNYSSELNVNALLLGDSALYLCASSLRTSGIKVDTQYFGPGTRLTVL.

The rearrangement uses TRBV24-1 and TRBJ2-5; TRBD1 agrees at 9 bases. V trimming: 5 bases; J trimming: 0 bases; junction bases outside the gene matches: 3. The CDR3 consists of 15 residues. CDR1 and CDR2 (germline): KGHDR, SFDVKD. Here the CDR3 DNA reads TGTGCCACCAGTGTCGGGACAGGGTACCAAGAGACCCAGTACTTC. This encodes CATSVGTGYQETQYF.

The gene calls are TRBV18 and TRBJ2-1; the D is unclear. Germline lookup yields CDR1 KGHSH and CDR2 LQKENI. Trimming removed 7 bases at V and 0 bases at J, with 7 bases between. The CDR3 totals 13 residues. For the CDR3, the DNA is TGTGCCAGCTGCCGGAGCTCCTACAATGAGCAGTTCTTC. This encodes CASCRSSYNEQFF.

The table lists this clone with a few counts. This chain uses TRBV18 with TRBJ2-5, with D maybe TRBD1 (6 bases). The CDR3 spans 14 residues. Germline V gene data show CDR1 as KGHSH and CDR2 as LQKENI. V was trimmed by 3 bases and J by 5 bases, leaving 13 bases between them. CDR3 loop: CASSPLQGSETQYF. DNA of the CDR3: TGTGCCAGCTCACCCCTACAGGGAAGCGAGACCCAGTACTTC.

The CDR3 region has the DNA TGTGCCAGCAACACACAAGGGACTAGCGGGATAGGGAACATTCAGTACTTC. This gives the protein CASNTQGTSGIGNIQYF. The V call is TRBV5-5, the J call TRBJ2-4; 13 bases line up with TRBD2. The germline gives CDR1 SGHKS, CDR2 YYEKEE (reference sequence). Trimming at V came to 6 bases and at J to 7 bases, leaving 13 bases not matched to a gene. The CDR3 is 17 amino acids.

The genes are TRBV10-3 and TRBJ2-5; TRBD1 matches at 7 bases. J was trimmed by 2 bases and V by 11 bases; bases with no gene match: 5. Germline loops: CDR1 ENHRY, CDR2 SYGVKD. This CDR3 has 12 residues. This CDR3 reads CAASQGQETQYF. The CDR3, as DNA: TGTGCCGCCTCACAGGGGCAAGAGACCCAGTACTTC.

This chain joins TRBV11-2 and TRBJ1-6; D is unresolved. The CDR3 extends over 14 amino acids. Germline CDR1 is SGHAT and CDR2 is FQNNGV. V lost 3 bases and J lost 5, with 8 bases in between. The CDR3 sequence is CASSLYSDNSPLHF. CDR3 coding DNA: TGTGCCAGCAGCTTGTACAGTGATAATTCACCCCTCCACTTT.

The chain employs TRBV5-1 and TRBJ1-2; 7 positions match TRBD1. Germline CDR1 and CDR2: SGHRS and YFSETQ. The CDR3 covers 16 residues. V dropped 3 bases and J dropped 0; count of bases not matched to a gene: 8. In nucleotides, the CDR3 is TGCGCCAGCAGCTCCGGGACAGAGCTTCCTAACTATGGCTACACCTTC. Translation gives CASSSGTELPNYGYTF.

The J gene is TRBJ2-1, the V gene TRBV28; TRBD2 might be the D (5 bases). V was cut by 2 bases and J by 14 bases, with 10 bases left in between. Germline assignment: CDR1 MDHEN and CDR2 SYDVKM. This CDR3 has 11 amino acids. The CDR3 nucleotides are TGTGCCAGCAGTTTACCAACTAGAAAGTTCTTC. Protein sequence: CASSLPTRKFF.

V and J are TRBV9 and TRBJ2-7, with D tentatively TRBD1 (6 bases). Trimming pared 1 base from V and 5 bases from J, leaving 13 bases between. There are 14 residues in the CDR3. In germline, CDR1 is SGDLS, CDR2 YYNGEE. The CDR3 bases are TGTGCCAGCAGCGTAAGTACAGGGATCGACGAGCAGTACTTC. It codes for CASSVSTGIDEQYF.

This clone showed up just a few times. The chain employs TRBV5-1 and TRBJ2-7, with D uncertain. Germline CDR1 is SGHRS and CDR2 is YFSETQ. The CDR3 sequence is 12 residues long. Trimming took off 0 bases at V and 7 bases at J, with 8 bases between the two ends. CDR3: CASSLVSGEQYF. CDR3 sequence (DNA): TGCGCCAGCAGCTTGGTGTCCGGGGAGCAGTACTTC.

The gene calls are TRBV27 and TRBJ1-4, with TRBD1 matching over 8 bases. V lost 7 bases and J lost 4; bases outside the gene matches: 17. This CDR3 spans 18 amino acids. Germline V CDR1 and CDR2: MNHEY, SMNVEV (reference sequence). CDR3 loop: CASMSRTGNPQGNEKLFF. The DNA for the CDR3 is TGTGCCAGCATGAGTAGGACAGGGAATCCTCAGGGTAATGAAAAACTGTTTTTT.

The V gene is TRBV2, the J gene TRBJ2-7, with 7 bases matching TRBD1. This CDR3 contains 12 residues. Per germline, CDR1 SNHLY and CDR2 FYNNEI. Trimming took 6 bases from V and 5 from J; bases not matched to a gene: 4. This CDR3 reads CASSETGNEQYF. The CDR3 bases are TGTGCCAGCAGCGAGACAGGGAACGAGCAGTACTTC.